This TCR beta chain was retrieved from a study of OX40 agonist ivuxolimab in advanced cancers. Whole-study findings and limits: Dosing at 0.1 to 3.0 mg/kg was accompanied by clonal expansion of CD4+ and CD8+ blood T cells by week 6.

Using immunoSEQ multiplex PCR, the repertoire was profiled, and TCRdb retains in-frame clones only, with some absent. The table records around 71,000 clones, under 80% of them present only once. Remarks on this clone: The antigen is not known.

Material: CD4+ or CD8+ T cells sorted from blood, obtained in a trial of the OX40 agonist ivuxolimab. This sequence originates from an adult with an advanced solid tumor such as melanoma, head and neck, liver or kidney cancer.

For the CDR3, the DNA is TGTGCCAGCAGCCGGGGACAGGTCTATGGCTACACCTTC. Residues: CASSRGQVYGYTF. V usage is TRBV5-8 and J usage is TRBJ1-2, with 8 bases identical to TRBD1. Trimming removed 4 bases from V and 4 bases from J; junction bases left unmatched: 3. Per the germline V gene, CDR1 is SGHTS and CDR2 is YDEGEE. CDR3 size: 13 residues.